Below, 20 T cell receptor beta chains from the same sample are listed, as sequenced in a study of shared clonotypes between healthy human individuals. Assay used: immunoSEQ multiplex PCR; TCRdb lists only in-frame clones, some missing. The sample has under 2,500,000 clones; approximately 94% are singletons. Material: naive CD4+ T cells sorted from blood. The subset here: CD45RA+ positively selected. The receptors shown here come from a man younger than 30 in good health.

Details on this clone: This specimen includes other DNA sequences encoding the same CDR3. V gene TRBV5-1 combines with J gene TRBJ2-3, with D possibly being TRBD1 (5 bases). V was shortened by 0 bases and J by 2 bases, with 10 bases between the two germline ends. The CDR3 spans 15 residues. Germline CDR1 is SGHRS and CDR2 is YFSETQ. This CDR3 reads CASSLGTTSTDTQYF. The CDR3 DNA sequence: TGCGCCAGCAGCTTGGGGACAACATCCACAGATACGCAGTATTTT.

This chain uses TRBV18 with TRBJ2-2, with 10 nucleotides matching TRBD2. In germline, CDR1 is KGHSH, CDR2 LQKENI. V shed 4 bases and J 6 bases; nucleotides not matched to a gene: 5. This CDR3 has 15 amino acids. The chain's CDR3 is CASSQTGTSAGELFF. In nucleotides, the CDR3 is TGTGCCAGCTCACAAACCGGGACTAGCGCCGGGGAGCTGTTTTTT. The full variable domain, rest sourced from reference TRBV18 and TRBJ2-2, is NAGVMQNPRHLVRRRGQEARLRCSPMKGHSHVYWYRQLPEEGLKFMVYLQKENIIDESGMPKERFSAEFPKEGPSILRIQQVVRGDSAAYFCASSQTGTSAGELFFGEGSRLTVL.

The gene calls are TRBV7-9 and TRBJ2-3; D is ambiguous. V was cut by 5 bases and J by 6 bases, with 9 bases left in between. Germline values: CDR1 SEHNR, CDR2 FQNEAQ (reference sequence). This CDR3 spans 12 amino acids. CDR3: CASSPRLDTQYF. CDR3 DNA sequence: TGTGCCAGCAGCCCCCGGCTTGATACGCAGTATTTT.

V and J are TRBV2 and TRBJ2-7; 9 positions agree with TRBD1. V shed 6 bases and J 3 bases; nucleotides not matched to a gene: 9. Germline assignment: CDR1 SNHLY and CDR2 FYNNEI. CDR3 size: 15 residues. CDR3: CASRRQPGQGYEQYF. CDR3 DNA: TGTGCCAGCAGAAGGCAGCCGGGACAGGGCTACGAGCAGTACTTC.

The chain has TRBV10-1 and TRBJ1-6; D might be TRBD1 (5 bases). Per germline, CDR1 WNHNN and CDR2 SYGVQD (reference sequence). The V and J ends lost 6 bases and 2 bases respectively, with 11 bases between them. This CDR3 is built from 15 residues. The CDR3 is CASSEGSAYNSPLHF. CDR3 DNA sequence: TGCGCCAGCAGCGAGGGGTCGGCCTATAATTCACCCCTCCACTTT.

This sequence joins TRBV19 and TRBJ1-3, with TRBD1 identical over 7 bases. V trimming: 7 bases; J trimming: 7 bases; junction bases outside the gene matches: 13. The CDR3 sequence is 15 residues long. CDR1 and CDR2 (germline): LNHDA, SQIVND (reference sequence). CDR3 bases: TGTGCCAGTACTCTCCGGGACAGTGCAACCAACACCATATATTTT. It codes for CASTLRDSATNTIYF.

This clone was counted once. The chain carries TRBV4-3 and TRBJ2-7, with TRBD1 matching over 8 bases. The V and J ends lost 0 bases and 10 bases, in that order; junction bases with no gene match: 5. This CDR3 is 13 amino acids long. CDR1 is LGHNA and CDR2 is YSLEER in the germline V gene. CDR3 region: CASSQDQGAKQYF. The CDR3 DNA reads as TGCGCCAGCAGCCAAGATCAGGGGGCAAAACAGTACTTC.

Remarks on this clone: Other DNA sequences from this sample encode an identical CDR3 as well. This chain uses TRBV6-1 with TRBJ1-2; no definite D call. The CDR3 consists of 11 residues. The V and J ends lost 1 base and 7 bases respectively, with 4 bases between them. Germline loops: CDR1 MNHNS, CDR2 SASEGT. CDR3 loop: CASSEGIGYTF. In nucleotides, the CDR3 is TGTGCCAGCAGTGAAGGCATTGGCTACACCTTC.

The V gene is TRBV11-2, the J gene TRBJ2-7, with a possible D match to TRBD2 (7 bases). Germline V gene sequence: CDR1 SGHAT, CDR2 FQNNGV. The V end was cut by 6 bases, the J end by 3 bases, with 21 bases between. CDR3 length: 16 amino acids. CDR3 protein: CASRGGADSSLYEQYF. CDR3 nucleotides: TGTGCCAGCAGGGGAGGGGCGGACAGTTCCCTCTACGAGCAGTACTTC.

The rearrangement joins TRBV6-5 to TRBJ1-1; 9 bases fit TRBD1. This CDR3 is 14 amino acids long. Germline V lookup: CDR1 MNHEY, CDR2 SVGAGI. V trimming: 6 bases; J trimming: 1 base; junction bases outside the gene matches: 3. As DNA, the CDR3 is TGTGCCAGCAGCCAGGACAGGGGGAACACTGAAGCTTTCTTT. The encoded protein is CASSQDRGNTEAFF.

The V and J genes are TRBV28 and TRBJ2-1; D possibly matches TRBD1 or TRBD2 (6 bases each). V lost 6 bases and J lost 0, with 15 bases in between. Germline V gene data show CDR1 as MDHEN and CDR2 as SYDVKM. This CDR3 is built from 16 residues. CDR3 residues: CASRARGVSSYNEQFF. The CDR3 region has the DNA TGTGCCAGCAGAGCTAGGGGGGTGAGCTCCTACAATGAGCAGTTCTTC.

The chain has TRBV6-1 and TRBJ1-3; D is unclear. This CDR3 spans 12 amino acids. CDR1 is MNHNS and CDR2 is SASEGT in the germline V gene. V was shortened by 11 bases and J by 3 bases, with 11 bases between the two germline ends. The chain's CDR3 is CAHTGGGNTIYF. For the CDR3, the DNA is TGTGCCCACACGGGAGGTGGAAACACCATATATTTT.

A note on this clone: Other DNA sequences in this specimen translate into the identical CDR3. CDR3 region: CASQSSYNSPLHF. CDR3 nucleotides: TGTGCCAGCCAAAGCTCCTATAATTCACCCCTCCACTTT. The chain joins TRBV6-1 to TRBJ1-6; D unresolved. Germline CDR1 MNHNS, CDR2 SASEGT. The CDR3 contains 13 residues. Trimming stripped 8 bases from V and 0 bases from J, with 5 bases between.

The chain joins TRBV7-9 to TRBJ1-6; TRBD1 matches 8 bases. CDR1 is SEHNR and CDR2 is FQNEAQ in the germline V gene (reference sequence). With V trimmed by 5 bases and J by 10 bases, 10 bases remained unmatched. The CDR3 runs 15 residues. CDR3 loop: CASSPQGVMGSPLHF. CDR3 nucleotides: TGTGCCAGCAGCCCACAGGGGGTAATGGGATCACCCCTCCACTTT.

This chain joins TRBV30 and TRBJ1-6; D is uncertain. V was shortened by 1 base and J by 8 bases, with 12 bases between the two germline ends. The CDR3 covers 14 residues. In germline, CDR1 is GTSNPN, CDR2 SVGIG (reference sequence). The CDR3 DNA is TGTGCCTGGAGTGCCGGGATCCGATATTCACCCCTCCACTTT. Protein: CAWSAGIRYSPLHF.

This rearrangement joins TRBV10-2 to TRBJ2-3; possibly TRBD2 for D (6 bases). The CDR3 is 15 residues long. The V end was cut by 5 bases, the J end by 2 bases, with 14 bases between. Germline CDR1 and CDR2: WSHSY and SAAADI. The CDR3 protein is CASSLGAGSTDTQYF. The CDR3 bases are TGCGCCAGCAGTTTAGGAGCGGGCTCCACAGATACGCAGTATTTT.

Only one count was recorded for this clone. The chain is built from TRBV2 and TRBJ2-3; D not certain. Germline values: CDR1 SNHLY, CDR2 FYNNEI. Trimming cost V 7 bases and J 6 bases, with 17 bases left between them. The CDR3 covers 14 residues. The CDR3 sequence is CASKLVGIGDTQYF. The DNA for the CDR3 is TGTGCCAGCAAGTTAGTGGGCATAGGGGATACGCAGTATTTT.

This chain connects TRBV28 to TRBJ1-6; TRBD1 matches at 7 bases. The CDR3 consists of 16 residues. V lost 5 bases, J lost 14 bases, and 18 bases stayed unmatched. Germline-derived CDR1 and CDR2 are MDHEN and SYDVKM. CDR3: CASSRAAPRQGSSLHF. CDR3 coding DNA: TGTGCCAGCAGTCGGGCGGCCCCCCGACAGGGATCGTCCCTCCACTTT.

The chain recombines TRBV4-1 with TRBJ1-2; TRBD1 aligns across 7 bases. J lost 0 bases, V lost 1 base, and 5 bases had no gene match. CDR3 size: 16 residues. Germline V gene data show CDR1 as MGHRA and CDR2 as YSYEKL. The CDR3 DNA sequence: TGCGCCAGCAGCCAAGGCCCCGACAGGGCTAACTATGGCTACACCTTC. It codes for CASSQGPDRANYGYTF.

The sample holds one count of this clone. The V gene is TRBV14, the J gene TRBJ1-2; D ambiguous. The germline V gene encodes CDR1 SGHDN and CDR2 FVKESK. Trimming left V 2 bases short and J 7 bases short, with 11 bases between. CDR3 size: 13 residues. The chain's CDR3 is CASSQLTRAGYTF. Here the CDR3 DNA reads TGTGCCAGCAGCCAATTGACAAGGGCTGGCTACACCTTC.